Below, one T cell receptor beta chain is given with its context. The germline V gene encodes CDR1 SGHRS and CDR2 YFSETQ. CDR3 length: 13 residues. V lost 2 bases and J 4 bases, leaving 8 bases between the germline ends. The data belong to a study of cytotoxic CD8 clonotypes in ibrutinib-treated CLL. Data came from immunoSEQ multiplex PCR; TCRdb stores just in-frame clones and leaves some out. The sample has more than 85,000 clones; approximately 80% are singletons. This sequence originates from a human donor with chronic lymphocytic leukemia. The material sequenced was PBMCs, taken after 12 months of ibrutinib treatment. The chain has TRBV5-1 and TRBJ2-3; D gene unclear. The CDR3 protein is CASSFTEADTQYF. The DNA for the CDR3 is TGCGCCAGCAGCTTTACCGAAGCAGATACGCAGTATTTT.